The 14 T cell receptor beta chains reported below all come from one sample, sequenced in a study of T-cell memory formation after mild COVID-19. TCRdb re-analysed the 5' RACE reads in MiXCR, keeping a single row per CDR3 protein. The sample carries fewer than 550,000 distinct CDR3 sequences, 20% recorded once. The sequencing input was PBMCs or a T cell subset sorted from them (not recorded which). The receptors come from an adult woman who had mild COVID-19 (a few samples of this study predate the infection). Cell type and time point are not known.

This clonotype was seen a handful of times. J is TRBJ2-1 and V is TRBV7-9, with 12 bases fitting TRBD2. CDR3 length equals 15 residues. Germline CDR1 reads SEHNR; CDR2 reads FQNEAQ (reference sequence). Trimming removed 5 bases from V and 6 bases from J; junction bases left unmatched: 5. The CDR3 DNA sequence: TGTGCCAGCAGCCTGGGGACTAGCGGGTTCAATGAGCAGTTCTTC. Translation: CASSLGTSGFNEQFF.

This clonotype was picked up many times. The chain is built from TRBV20-1 and TRBJ2-2; TRBD2 matches 7 bases. V gave up 3 bases and J gave up 0 bases; unmatched junction bases: 1. The V gene's germline CDR1 is DFQATT and CDR2 SNEGSKA (reference sequence). The CDR3 has 14 amino acids. This chain's CDR3 is CSASLAANTGELFF. The CDR3 region has the DNA TGCAGTGCTAGCCTAGCGGCGAACACCGGGGAGCTGTTTTTT.

CDR3 protein: CASSSGGELFF. In DNA form, the CDR3 reads TGTGCCAGCAGCTCCGGCGGGGAGCTGTTTTTT. This chain connects TRBV9 to TRBJ2-2; the D is unclear. Trimming left V 4 bases short and J 7 bases short, with 5 bases between. There are 11 residues in the CDR3. Germline loops: CDR1 SGDLS, CDR2 YYNGEE.

This clonotype was seen only a few times. V usage is TRBV5-5 and J usage is TRBJ2-7; 9 positions agree with TRBD2. This CDR3 spans 15 amino acids. Per the germline V gene, CDR1 is SGHKS and CDR2 is YYEKEE (reference sequence). V lost 0 bases to trimming and J lost 9 bases; unmatched junction nucleotides: 10. This CDR3 is CASSLVGLAGGWQYF. CDR3 in DNA: TGTGCCAGCAGCTTGGTGGGGCTGGCGGGAGGGTGGCAGTACTTC.

This clonotype has just a few counts. J is TRBJ2-5 and V is TRBV18, with D perhaps matching TRBD2 (6 bases). Trimming took off 5 bases at V and 5 bases at J, with 21 bases between the two ends. The CDR3 runs 16 residues. The V gene's germline CDR1 is KGHSH and CDR2 LQKENI. CDR3 in amino acids: CASSSNGGPRGETQYF. In DNA form, the CDR3 reads TGTGCCAGCTCATCCAACGGAGGGCCCCGGGGGGAGACCCAGTACTTC.

This clonotype was counted between two and nine times. The chain combines TRBV7-8 with TRBJ1-1; possible D gene TRBD1, 5 bases. CDR1 SGHVS and CDR2 FQNEAQ come from the germline V gene. This CDR3 has 15 residues. With 0 bases removed from V and 0 bases from J, the gap between germline ends came to 8 bases. The DNA of the CDR3 is TGTGCCAGCAGCTTAGCCCCAGGGATGAACACTGAAGCTTTCTTT. Amino acid sequence: CASSLAPGMNTEAFF.

This clonotype has just a few counts. The chain carries TRBV20-1 and TRBJ2-1; TRBD1 is a possible D gene (5 bases). Germline-derived CDR1 and CDR2 are DFQATT and SNEGSKA (reference sequence). The CDR3 runs 14 residues. V lost 6 bases, J lost 7 bases, and 19 bases lay in between. CDR3 protein: CSAETVRAGNEQFF. As DNA, the CDR3 is TGCAGTGCCGAAACCGTACGCGCAGGGAATGAGCAGTTCTTC.

This chain uses TRBV13 with TRBJ1-2, with D perhaps matching TRBD1 (5 bases). CDR3 size: 15 residues. Germline assignment: CDR1 PRHDT and CDR2 FYEKMQ (reference sequence). V was clipped by 6 bases and J by 4 bases, with 18 bases between them. CDR3 sequence reads: CASSFGFRGVYGYTF. Here the CDR3 DNA reads TGTGCCAGCAGTTTTGGCTTTCGGGGGGTCTATGGCTACACCTTC.

The rearrangement links TRBV10-2 to TRBJ2-3; D may be TRBD2 (6 bases). Per the germline V gene, CDR1 is WSHSY and CDR2 is SAAADI. The CDR3 spans 13 residues. Trimming shortened V by 7 bases and J by 4 bases, and 12 bases separated the two germline ends. The CDR3 here is CASTHPSADTQYF. The DNA of the CDR3 is TGCGCCAGCACCCACCCTAGCGCAGATACGCAGTATTTT.

This clonotype was counted a few times. V and J are TRBV7-2 and TRBJ2-5; no clear D. V lost 0 bases and J 7 bases, leaving 12 bases between the germline ends. Germline CDR1 and CDR2: SGHTA and FQGNSA. The CDR3 is 14 amino acids. The CDR3 coding sequence is TGTGCCAGCAGCTTAGCGACTCTCGAAGGGACCCAGTACTTC. As protein: CASSLATLEGTQYF. Variable domain in full (rest from reference TRBV7-2 and TRBJ2-5): GAGVSQSPSNKVTEKGKDVELRCDPISGHTALYWYRQSLGQGLEFLIYFQGNSAPDKSGLPSDRFSAERTGGSVSTLTIQRTQQEDSAVYLCASSLATLEGTQYFGPGTRLLVL.

The chain recombines TRBV7-9 with TRBJ2-1; 10 bases align to TRBD2. V gave up 5 bases and J gave up 12 bases; unmatched junction bases: 7. The CDR3 length is 13 residues. CDR1 SEHNR and CDR2 FQNEAQ come from the germline V gene (reference sequence). The CDR3 DNA is TGTGCCAGCAGCGCGACTACTAGCGGGGCGCAGTTCTTC. Translated, it gives CASSATTSGAQFF.

The CDR3 coding sequence is TGCAGTGCTAGCTTGGGGACGGGCGGCTACACCTTC. As protein: CSASLGTGGYTF. The rearrangement uses TRBV20-1 and TRBJ1-2, with TRBD1 as a possible D gene (5 bases). In germline, CDR1 is DFQATT, CDR2 SNEGSKA (reference sequence). The length of the CDR3 is 12 residues. V was shortened by 3 bases and J by 8 bases, with 13 bases between the two germline ends.

V is TRBV15 and J is TRBJ1-1, with 8 positions matching TRBD1. Trimming took 3 bases from V and 7 from J; bases not matched to a gene: 4. The CDR3 has 13 amino acids. Germline V gene data show CDR1 as LNHNV and CDR2 as YYDKDF (reference sequence). CDR3 in amino acids: CATSSAGGNEAFF. The DNA of the CDR3 is TGTGCCACCAGCAGTGCAGGGGGCAATGAAGCTTTCTTT.

In this sample, this clonotype turned up a few times. V and J are TRBV6-2 or TRBV6-3 and TRBJ2-2; 8 bases are a match to TRBD2. Unmatched junction bases numbered 5, after V lost 2 bases and J lost 6 bases. The V gene's germline CDR1 is MNHEY and CDR2 SVGEGT. The CDR3 is 15 residues long. CDR3 sequence (DNA): TGTGCCAGCAGTTACCAAGCGGGAGTTGCCGGGGAGCTGTTTTTT. Encoded protein: CASSYQAGVAGELFF.